A selection of T cell receptor beta chains follows, all from one sample in a study of cytomegalovirus exposure and HLA in healthy donors. Using immunoSEQ multiplex PCR, the repertoire was profiled, and TCRdb retains in-frame clones only, with some absent. The table has approximately 110,000 clones, roughly 69% seen once. The specimen was PBMCs. The source of these receptors is a man aged 50 to 60 in good health and CMV-seropositive. Both conserved end residues are part of each CDR3. Each record gives: D gene, clone size, V gene, J gene, CDR3 protein, CDR3 DNA. A D gene is named only where the DNA matches it firmly. Size values are once, few and many counts, or a class for expanded clones, and some rows have none.

d_gene: TRBD2; abundance: NA; v_gene: TRBV11-3; j_gene: TRBJ2-3; CDR3aa: CASSLSGGTTDTQYF; CDR3nt: TGTGCCAGCAGCCTTAGCGGGGGGACAACAGATACGCAGTATTTT
d_gene: TRBD2; abundance: NA; v_gene: TRBV18; j_gene: TRBJ2-2; CDR3aa: CASSPRKLAANTGELFF; CDR3nt: TGTGCCAGCTCACCACGTAAACTAGCGGCGAACACCGGGGAGCTGTTTTTT
d_gene: NA; abundance: NA; v_gene: TRBV2; j_gene: TRBJ1-2; CDR3aa: CASSGGRLDGYTF; CDR3nt: TGTGCCAGCAGTGGGGGCAGGTTAGATGGCTACACCTTC
d_gene: TRBD2; abundance: NA; v_gene: TRBV6-1; j_gene: TRBJ2-4; CDR3aa: CASSERDSGGAFQYF; CDR3nt: TGTGCCAGCAGTGAACGCGATAGCGGGGGGGCATTTCAGTACTTC
d_gene: TRBD1; abundance: few; v_gene: TRBV18; j_gene: TRBJ1-1; CDR3aa: CASSPEGQGVTAFF; CDR3nt: TGTGCCAGCTCACCAGAAGGACAGGGGGTGACAGCTTTCTTT
d_gene: TRBD2; abundance: few; v_gene: TRBV7-8; j_gene: TRBJ2-7; CDR3aa: CASSKGSGRAFYEQYF; CDR3nt: TGTGCCAGCAGTAAGGGTAGCGGGAGGGCCTTCTACGAGCAGTACTTC
d_gene: NA; abundance: NA; v_gene: TRBV7-2; j_gene: TRBJ2-7; CDR3aa: CASTEGSGYSEQYF; CDR3nt: TGTGCCAGCACCGAGGGTTCGGGATACAGCGAGCAGTACTTC
d_gene: NA; abundance: once; v_gene: TRBV6-6; j_gene: TRBJ2-5; CDR3aa: CASSPRGTSETQYF; CDR3nt: TGTGCCAGCAGCCCCCGGGGGACCTCGGAGACCCAGTACTTC
d_gene: TRBD1; abundance: NA; v_gene: TRBV7-9; j_gene: TRBJ1-4; CDR3aa: CASSFGGGTGGSVNEKLFF; CDR3nt: TGTGCCAGCAGCTTCGGAGGAGGGACAGGGGGCTCGGTTAATGAAAAACTGTTTTTT
d_gene: TRBD2; abundance: NA; v_gene: TRBV7-7; j_gene: TRBJ2-3; CDR3aa: CASSLGGTSADTQYF; CDR3nt: TGTGCCAGCAGCTTAGGGGGGACTAGCGCAGATACGCAGTATTTT
d_gene: TRBD1; abundance: NA; v_gene: TRBV11-3; j_gene: TRBJ2-1; CDR3aa: CASSFRRDRGPSYNEQFF; CDR3nt: TGTGCCAGCAGCTTTCGACGGGACAGGGGGCCGTCCTACAATGAGCAGTTCTTC
d_gene: NA; abundance: NA; v_gene: TRBV30; j_gene: TRBJ2-3; CDR3aa: CAWSVRLADTQYF; CDR3nt: TGTGCCTGGAGTGTACGGCTAGCAGATACGCAGTATTTT
d_gene: NA; abundance: NA; v_gene: TRBV5-5; j_gene: TRBJ2-3; CDR3aa: CASSFAPGDTQYF; CDR3nt: TGTGCCAGCAGTTTCGCCCCGGGGGATACGCAGTATTTT
d_gene: NA; abundance: few; v_gene: TRBV30; j_gene: TRBJ2-7; CDR3aa: CAWRSRKDPWGDEQYF; CDR3nt: TGTGCCTGGAGGAGCAGAAAGGACCCCTGGGGGGACGAGCAGTACTTC